This TCR beta chain was captured by sequencing in a study of blood T cell repertoires in COVID-19. Per germline, CDR1 SGHTA and CDR2 FQGTGA. This CDR3 contains 15 residues. V was shortened by 2 bases and J by 2 bases, with 9 bases between the two germline ends. This clone has at least ten counts. Clones were sequenced by immunoSEQ multiplex PCR, and TCRdb holds only the in-frame ones, with some missing. This table has fewer than 400,000 clones, almost 90% appearing once. Specimen: peripheral blood. This chain uses TRBV7-3 with TRBJ2-2, with TRBD1 as a possible D gene (5 bases). The TCR originated in a woman aged 30 to 39 with COVID-19, enrolled during active disease. CDR3 loop: CASSLGDRNTGELFF. Written as DNA, the CDR3 is TGTGCCAGCAGCTTAGGAGACAGAAACACCGGGGAGCTGTTTTTT.